This T cell receptor (beta chain) originates from a study of T cell responses to AZD1222 COVID-19 vaccine. Study-wide results and limits: Recipients of AZD1222 seropositive at baseline numbered only five or six. Spike-spanning, vaccine-associated CD4 TCRs were dominant at 160-218 and 743-854.

Germline V gene data show CDR1 as KGHDR and CDR2 as SFDVKD. CDR3 length equals 13 residues. V lost 4 bases and J 5 bases, leaving 11 bases between the germline ends. TCRdb's copy holds only in-frame clones and misses some; the assay was immunoSEQ multiplex PCR. The sample has about 140,000 clones, 85% to 95% seen once. Concerning this clone: The target antigen is unknown.

The sequence derives from an adult in good health. The chain is built from TRBV24-1 and TRBJ2-7, with a tentative D call TRBD1 (5 bases). Sequencing was performed on peripheral blood, taken on day 0 of MenACWY control vaccination. This CDR3 is CATSDSRRDEQYF. The CDR3, as DNA: TGTGCCACCAGTGACTCGCGCAGGGACGAGCAGTACTTC.